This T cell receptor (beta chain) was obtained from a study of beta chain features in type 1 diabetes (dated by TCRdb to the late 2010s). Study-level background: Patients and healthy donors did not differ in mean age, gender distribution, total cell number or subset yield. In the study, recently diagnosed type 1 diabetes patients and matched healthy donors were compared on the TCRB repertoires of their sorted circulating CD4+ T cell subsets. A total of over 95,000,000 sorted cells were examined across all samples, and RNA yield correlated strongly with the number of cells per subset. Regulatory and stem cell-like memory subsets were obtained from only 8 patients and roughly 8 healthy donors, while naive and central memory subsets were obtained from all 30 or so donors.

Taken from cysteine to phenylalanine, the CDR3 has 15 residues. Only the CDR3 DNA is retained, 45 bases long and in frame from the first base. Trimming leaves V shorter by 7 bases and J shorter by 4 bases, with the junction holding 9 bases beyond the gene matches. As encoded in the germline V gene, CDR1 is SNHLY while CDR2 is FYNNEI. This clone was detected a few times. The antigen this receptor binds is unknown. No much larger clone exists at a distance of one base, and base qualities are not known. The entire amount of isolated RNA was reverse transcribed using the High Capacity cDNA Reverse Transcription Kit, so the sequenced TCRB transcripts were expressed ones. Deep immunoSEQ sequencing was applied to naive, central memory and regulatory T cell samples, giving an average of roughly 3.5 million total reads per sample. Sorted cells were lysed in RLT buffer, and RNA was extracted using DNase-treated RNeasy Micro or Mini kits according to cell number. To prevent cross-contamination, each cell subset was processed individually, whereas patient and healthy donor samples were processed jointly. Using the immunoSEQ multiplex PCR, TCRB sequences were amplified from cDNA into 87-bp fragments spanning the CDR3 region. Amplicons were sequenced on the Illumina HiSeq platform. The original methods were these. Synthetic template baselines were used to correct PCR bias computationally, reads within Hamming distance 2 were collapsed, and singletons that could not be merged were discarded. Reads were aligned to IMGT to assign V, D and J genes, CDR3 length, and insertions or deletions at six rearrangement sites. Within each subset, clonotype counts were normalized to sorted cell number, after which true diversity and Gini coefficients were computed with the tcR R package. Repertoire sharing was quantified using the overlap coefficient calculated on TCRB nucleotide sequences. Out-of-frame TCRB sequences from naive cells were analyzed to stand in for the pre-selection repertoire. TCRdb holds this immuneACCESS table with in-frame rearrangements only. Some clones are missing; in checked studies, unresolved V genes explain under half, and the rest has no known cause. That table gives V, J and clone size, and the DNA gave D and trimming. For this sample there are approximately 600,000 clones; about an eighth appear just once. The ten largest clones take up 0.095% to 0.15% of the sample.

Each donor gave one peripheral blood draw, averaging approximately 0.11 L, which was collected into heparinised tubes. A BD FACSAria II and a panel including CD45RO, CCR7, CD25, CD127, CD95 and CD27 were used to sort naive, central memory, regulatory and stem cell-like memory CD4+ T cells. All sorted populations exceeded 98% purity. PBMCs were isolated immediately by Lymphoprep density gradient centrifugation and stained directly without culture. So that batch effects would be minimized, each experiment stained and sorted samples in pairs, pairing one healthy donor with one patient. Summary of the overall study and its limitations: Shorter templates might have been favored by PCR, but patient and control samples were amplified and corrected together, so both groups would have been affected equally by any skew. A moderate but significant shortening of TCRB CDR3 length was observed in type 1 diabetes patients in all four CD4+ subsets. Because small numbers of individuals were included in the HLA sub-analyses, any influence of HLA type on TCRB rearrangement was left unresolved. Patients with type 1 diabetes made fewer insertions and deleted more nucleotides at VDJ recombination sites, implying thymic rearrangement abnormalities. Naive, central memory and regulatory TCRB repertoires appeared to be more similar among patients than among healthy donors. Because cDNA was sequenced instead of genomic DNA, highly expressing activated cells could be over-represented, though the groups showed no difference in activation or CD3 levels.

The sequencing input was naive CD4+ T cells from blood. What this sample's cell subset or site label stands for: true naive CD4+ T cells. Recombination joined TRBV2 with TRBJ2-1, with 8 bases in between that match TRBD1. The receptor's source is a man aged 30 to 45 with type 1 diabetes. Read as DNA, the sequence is TGTGCCAGCAAGGAGGGGACAGGTGATTACAATGAGCAGTTCTTC. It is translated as CASKEGTGDYNEQFF.